This TCR beta chain was sequenced for a study of OX40 agonist ivuxolimab in advanced cancers. Some clones are missing from TCRdb's copy, which holds only in-frame ones; the method was immunoSEQ multiplex PCR. The data show roughly 42,000 clones, 75% to 90% seen once. Specimen: CD4+ or CD8+ T cells sorted from blood, collected in a trial of the OX40 agonist ivuxolimab. The source of this sequence is an adult with an advanced solid tumor such as melanoma, head and neck, liver or kidney cancer.

CDR3: CASSFDGRSHEQFF. The CDR3 DNA follows: TGTGCCAGCAGTTTCGACGGGAGGTCCCATGAGCAGTTCTTC. The chain combines TRBV27 with TRBJ2-1; 7 bases map to TRBD2. Germline assignment: CDR1 MNHEY and CDR2 SMNVEV (reference sequence). V gave up 3 bases and J gave up 8 bases; unmatched junction bases: 7. The CDR3 contains 14 residues.